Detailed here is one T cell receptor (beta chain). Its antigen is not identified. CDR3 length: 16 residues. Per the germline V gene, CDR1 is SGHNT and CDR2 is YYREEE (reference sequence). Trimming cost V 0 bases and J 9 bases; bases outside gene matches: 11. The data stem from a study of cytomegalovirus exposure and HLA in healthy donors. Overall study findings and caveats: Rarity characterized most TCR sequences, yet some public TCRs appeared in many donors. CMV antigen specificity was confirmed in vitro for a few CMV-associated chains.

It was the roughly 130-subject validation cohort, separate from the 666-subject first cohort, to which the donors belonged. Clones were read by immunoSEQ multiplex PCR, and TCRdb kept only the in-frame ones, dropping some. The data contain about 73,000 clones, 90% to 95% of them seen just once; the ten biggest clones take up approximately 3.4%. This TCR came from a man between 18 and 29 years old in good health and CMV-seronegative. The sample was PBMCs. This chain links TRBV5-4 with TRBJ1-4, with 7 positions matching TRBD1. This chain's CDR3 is CASSLAGGQSTKKLFF. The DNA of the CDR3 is TGTGCCAGCAGCTTGGCCGGGGGACAGAGCACCAAAAAACTGTTTTTT.